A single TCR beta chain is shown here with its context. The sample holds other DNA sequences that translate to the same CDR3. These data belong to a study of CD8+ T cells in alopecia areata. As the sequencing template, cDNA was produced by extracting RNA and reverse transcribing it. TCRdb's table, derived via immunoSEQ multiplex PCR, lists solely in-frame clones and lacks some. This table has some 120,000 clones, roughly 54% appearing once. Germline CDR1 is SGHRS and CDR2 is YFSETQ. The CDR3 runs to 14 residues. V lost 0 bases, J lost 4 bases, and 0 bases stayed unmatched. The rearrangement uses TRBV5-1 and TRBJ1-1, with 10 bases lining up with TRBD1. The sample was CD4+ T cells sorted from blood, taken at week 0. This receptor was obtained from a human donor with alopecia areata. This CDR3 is CASSLGTGGTEAFF. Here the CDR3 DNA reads TGCGCCAGCAGCTTGGGGACAGGGGGCACTGAAGCTTTCTTT.